This entry is about one T cell receptor beta chain. Source study methods: Nucleated cell counts were estimated from reference gene primer amplification. The data were produced by immunoSEQ multiplex PCR, yet TCRdb's version contains in-frame clones alone and is incomplete. The V and J calls and clone size are taken from that table; D and trimming were inferred from the DNA. The table records approximately 160,000 clones, roughly 71% of them present only once. The source of the sample is a study of blood T cell repertoires in COVID-19. The V gene's germline CDR1 is SNHLY and CDR2 FYNNEI. The junction had 4 bases not matched to a gene; V was cut back by 4 bases and J by 5 bases. This CDR3 is built from 14 residues.

The TCR comes from a woman of 80 years or more with acute or convalescent COVID-19. The chain links TRBV2 to TRBJ2-3, with TRBD2 matching 9 bases. Input material: peripheral blood. The chain's CDR3 is CASSVRREGDTQYF. The DNA of the CDR3 is TGTGCCAGCAGTGTAAGGCGGGAGGGAGATACGCAGTATTTT. The complete variable domain, with remaining parts taken from reference TRBV2 and TRBJ2-3, reads EPEVTQTPSHQVTQMGQEVILRCVPISNHLYFYWYRQILGQKVEFLVSFYNNEISEKSEIFDDQFSVERPDGSNFTLKIRSTKLEDSAMYFCASSVRREGDTQYFGPGTRLTVL.